The subject of this entry is one T cell receptor beta chain. Reverse transcribing all isolated RNA meant expressed TCRB transcripts were sequenced. Clones were sequenced by immunoSEQ multiplex PCR, and TCRdb holds only the in-frame ones, with some missing. The table lists roughly 400,000 clones, roughly 13% of them singletons. One heparinised blood draw averaging about 110 mL was given by each donor. The data were taken from a study of beta chain features in type 1 diabetes. Germline lookup yields CDR1 SQVTM and CDR2 ANQGSEA. CDR3 length: 15 amino acids. The V and J ends lost 6 bases and 4 bases respectively, with 21 bases between them.

The rearrangement uses TRBV29-1 and TRBJ1-2, with D possibly TRBD1 on 5 matching bases. Sequencing was performed on naive CD4+ T cells from blood. The TCR sequence derives from a man aged 25-40 years in good health. The CDR3 loop reads CSVAYWGNQGYGYTF. The CDR3 DNA reads TGCAGCGTCGCCTATTGGGGGAACCAGGGCTATGGCTACACCTTC.